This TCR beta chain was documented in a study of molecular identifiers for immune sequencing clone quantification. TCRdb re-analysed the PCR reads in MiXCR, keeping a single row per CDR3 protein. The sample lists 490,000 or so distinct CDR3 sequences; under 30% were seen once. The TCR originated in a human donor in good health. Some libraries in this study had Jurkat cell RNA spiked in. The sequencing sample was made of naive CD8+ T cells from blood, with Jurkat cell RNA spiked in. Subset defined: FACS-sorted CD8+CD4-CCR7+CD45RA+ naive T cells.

The CDR3: CASSLTHNTGELFF. The CDR3 nucleotides are TGTGCCAGCAGCTTGACCCATAACACCGGGGAGCTGTTTTTT. The chain combines TRBV7-3 with TRBJ2-2; no firm D call. The CDR3 runs 14 residues. The germline V and J ends were trimmed by 3 bases and 2 bases, with 7 bases remaining between them. The germline V gene has CDR1 SGHTA and CDR2 FQGTGA.